In this sample, the clone carrying this T cell receptor beta chain turned up a few times. Its matching antigen is unknown. V lost 7 bases, J lost 3 bases, and 13 bases lay in between. This CDR3 spans 13 amino acids. CDR1 and CDR2 from the germline V gene are MNHNS and SASEGT. This specimen comes from a study of cytomegalovirus exposure and HLA in healthy donors. Study-level results: The study carried out a later analysis of TCR beta sequences. It associated approximately 16,000 of them with specific HLA alleles at a false discovery rate of 0.05. The study dropped some indistinguishable V segments, TRBV6-2 and TRBV6-3 among them.

The PCR employed 60 Vbeta primers together with 13 Jbeta primers. TCRdb's copy holds only in-frame clones and misses some; the assay was immunoSEQ multiplex PCR. The sample includes approximately 170,000 clones, approximately 81% of them seen just once. J is TRBJ2-7 and V is TRBV6-1, with D possibly matching TRBD1 (5 bases). This sequence originates from a male donor in good health and CMV-seronegative. The sample was PBMCs. DNA of the CDR3: TGTGCCAGCACCCAGGGTGGGGTCTACGAGCAGTACTTC. Protein sequence: CASTQGGVYEQYF.